What follows is one T cell receptor (beta chain) and its context. Its cognate antigen is unknown. Gene names refer to mouse genes. The CDR3 is cut off 4 residues early in the read; its end comes from the germline J gene. Losses at the gene ends were 0 bases for V and 0 bases for J; bases not matched to a gene: 2. Germline CDR1 is NSQYPW and CDR2 is LRSPGD (reference sequence). There are 17 residues in the CDR3. This sample was included in a study of CD8+ T cells in alopecia areata. The overall study: Female approximately 7-10-week-old C3H/HeJ recipients received skin from 6-12-month-old C3H/HeJ graft donors with spontaneous alopecia.

cDNA serving as the sequencing template came from extracted, reverse transcribed RNA. Using immunoSEQ multiplex PCR, the repertoire was profiled, and TCRdb retains in-frame clones only, with some absent. The sample is made up of about 110,000 clones, none counted only once. Study conclusions and caveats: In patients, TCRs were shared less clearly than in mice, and HLA may possibly be involved. Affected scalp, especially in alopecia totalis/universalis, had a higher clonality than normal scalp did.

The sample consisted of lesional skin. This TCR was recovered from a C3H/HeJ mouse with alopecia areata. For this strain, the MHC haplotype corresponds to H2-k. This chain links TRBV1 with TRBJ1-4, with 9 bases identical to TRBD1. The covered CDR3 bases are TGCACCTGCAGTGCAGATCGGGACAGGGTTTCCAACGAA. Its protein product is CTCSADRDRVSNE. The CDR3, in full, reads CTCSADRDRVSNERLFF.